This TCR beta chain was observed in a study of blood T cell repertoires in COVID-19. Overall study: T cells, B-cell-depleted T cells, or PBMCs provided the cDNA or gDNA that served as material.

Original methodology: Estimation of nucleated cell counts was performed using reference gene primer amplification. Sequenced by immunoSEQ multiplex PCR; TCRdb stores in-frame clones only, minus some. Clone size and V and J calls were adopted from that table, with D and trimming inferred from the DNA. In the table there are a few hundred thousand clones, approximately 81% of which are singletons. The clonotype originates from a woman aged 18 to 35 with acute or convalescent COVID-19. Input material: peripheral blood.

In DNA form, the CDR3 reads TGTGCCAGCAGCCCCGGACAGCTGAGCTCCTACAATGAGCAGTTCTTC. This translates into CASSPGQLSSYNEQFF. The gene calls are TRBV27 and TRBJ2-1, with D perhaps matching TRBD1 (6 bases). The V end lost 6 bases, the J end lost 0 bases, and 15 bases lay between the germline ends. The germline CDR1 and CDR2 sequences are MNHEY and SMNVEV (reference sequence). The CDR3 is 16 amino acids.